This T cell receptor (beta chain) was captured by sequencing in a study of naive and memory T cell subsets. Two oligonucleotides, mixed equimolar, formed the beta constant-region primer covering TRBC1 and TRBC2. The cDNA 3' end received a ligated single-stranded oligonucleotide carrying the SP2 primer and a 12-nucleotide UMI. From the UMI-ligation and nested PCR reads, TCRdb called clonotypes with MiXCR, one entry per CDR3 protein. The data hold 130,000 to 150,000 distinct CDR3 sequences, with over 15% observed a single time. There are 12 residues in the CDR3. V was cut by 8 bases and J by 2 bases, with 8 bases left in between. CDR1 is LGHNT and CDR2 is FRNRAP in the germline V gene. On this clonotype: As yet, its antigen is unknown.

General study points: In CD4 and CD8 cells, diversity dropped from naive through EMRA.

CMV status came from CD4+ IFNgamma after overnight CMV lysate stimulation. CD8 T cells were positively selected from what remained after CD4 positive selection. The rearrangement uses TRBV12-5 and TRBJ2-3; unclear D gene. The receptor was isolated from a human donor in good health. Sequenced input: naive CD4+ T cells from blood. The chain's CDR3 is CASSDNTDTQYF. The CDR3 DNA is TGTGCTAGTTCGGATAACACAGATACGCAGTATTTT.